The 17 T cell receptor beta chains in this list originate from one sample, sequenced in a study of neurological immune-mediated disorders. MiXCR was run by TCRdb on the 5' RACE reads, yielding one entry per CDR3 protein. The sample contains approximately 89,000 distinct CDR3 sequences, roughly an eighth of which appear only once. Stated time point: longitudinal time-point 2. The sample consisted of PBMCs. These TCRs come from a female donor with HTLV-1-associated myelopathy (HAM/TSP).

This clonotype was seen ten or more times. J is TRBJ1-5 and V is TRBV12-3 or TRBV12-4; D remains unclear. V shed 5 bases and J shed 2 bases, with 13 bases lying between them. The CDR3 length is 15 residues. Here the CDR3 reads CASSRDPDGNQPQHF. The CDR3 DNA follows: TGTGCCAGCAGTAGGGATCCCGACGGCAATCAGCCCCAGCATTTT.

In this sample, this clonotype turned up many times. The rearrangement uses TRBV20-1 and TRBJ2-1; no clear D gene. Trimming left V 0 bases short and J 3 bases short, with 6 bases between. The CDR3 covers 13 residues. Germline-derived CDR1 and CDR2 are DFQATT and SNEGSKA (reference sequence). This CDR3 reads CSARDDSYNEQFF. CDR3 sequence (DNA): TGCAGTGCTAGAGATGATAGCTACAATGAGCAGTTCTTC.

This chain joins TRBV12-3 or TRBV12-4 and TRBJ1-5; 7 positions agree with TRBD1. V lost 2 bases to trimming and J lost 3 bases; unmatched junction nucleotides: 7. This CDR3 has 16 residues. The CDR3 nucleotides read TGTGCCAGCAGTTTAATAGTGACAGGGTCCAATCAGCCCCAGCATTTT. Amino acids: CASSLIVTGSNQPQHF.

This clonotype was detected only a few times. The genes are TRBV7-8 and TRBJ2-1, with 11 nucleotides matching TRBD1. The CDR3 loop spans 15 amino acids. V was clipped by 1 base and J by 8 bases; unmatched bases: 4. The V gene's germline CDR1 is SGHVS and CDR2 FQNEAQ. The CDR3 reads CASSLVGQGGDEQFF. Here the CDR3 DNA reads TGTGCCAGCAGCTTAGTGGGACAGGGGGGCGATGAGCAGTTCTTC.

This clonotype showed up many times. This rearrangement joins TRBV5-1 to TRBJ2-5; D assignment may be TRBD1 or TRBD2 (5 bases each). Germline V gene sequence: CDR1 SGHRS, CDR2 YFSETQ. V shed 4 bases and J shed 3 bases, with 16 bases lying between them. This CDR3 has 15 amino acids. The CDR3 DNA reads as TGCGCCAGCAGCCTACGACCGGGGCGGGAAGAGACCCAGTACTTC. This sequence encodes CASSLRPGREETQYF.

Many counts were recorded for this clonotype. This sequence joins TRBV20-1 and TRBJ2-3; 13 positions agree with TRBD2. There are 17 residues in the CDR3. Trimming cost V 0 bases and J 3 bases; bases outside gene matches: 6. Germline V gene data show CDR1 as DFQATT and CDR2 as SNEGSKA (reference sequence). The DNA of the CDR3 is TGCAGTGCTAGAGATCCCTCGACTAGCGGGGGGACAGATACGCAGTATTTT. Translation gives CSARDPSTSGGTDTQYF.

V and J are TRBV7-7 and TRBJ2-5, with TRBD2 identical over 11 bases. This CDR3 region has 16 residues. Germline trimming cut 4 bases from V and 0 bases from J; bases unmatched to any gene: 4. Germline assignment: CDR1 SSHAT and CDR2 FNYEAQ (reference sequence). CDR3 in amino acids: CASSSTSGGYQETQYF. The DNA of the CDR3 is TGTGCCAGCAGCTCCACTAGCGGGGGATACCAAGAGACCCAGTACTTC.

This clonotype was counted ten times or more. The chain recombines TRBV20-1 with TRBJ1-1; weak D call: TRBD1 (5 bases). Between the trimmed V and J ends, which lost 1 base and 0 bases, there was a span of 18 bases. Germline assignment: CDR1 DFQATT and CDR2 SNEGSKA (reference sequence). The CDR3 spans 17 residues. The CDR3 DNA follows: TGCAGTGCTAGAGTCCTTGGGGGAGCACAGATGAACACTGAAGCTTTCTTT. This codes for CSARVLGGAQMNTEAFF.

This clonotype appeared many times. The chain is built from TRBV7-2 and TRBJ2-7, with 7 bases identical to TRBD1. With 1 base clipped from V and 4 bases from J, the junction kept 4 bases outside the gene matches. This CDR3 has 14 amino acids. Germline V gene sequence: CDR1 SGHTA, CDR2 FQGNSA. This CDR3 is CASSLVGTDYEQYF. In DNA form, the CDR3 reads TGTGCCAGCAGCTTAGTTGGGACAGATTACGAGCAGTACTTC. Based on the CDR3 plus reference TRBV7-2 and TRBJ2-7, the full variable domain is GAGVSQSPSNKVTEKGKDVELRCDPISGHTALYWYRQSLGQGLEFLIYFQGNSAPDKSGLPSDRFSAERTGGSVSTLTIQRTQQEDSAVYLCASSLVGTDYEQYFGPGTRLTVT.

Concerning this clonotype itself: A much larger clone is a single base away; this may be a read error. The chain joins TRBV6-5 to TRBJ2-2; no clear D. Germline CDR1 reads MNHEY; CDR2 reads SVGAGI. With 1 base removed from V and 2 bases from J, the gap between germline ends came to 2 bases. This CDR3 spans 13 amino acids. The CDR3 coding sequence is TGTGCCAGCAGTTACTACAACACCGGGGAGCTGTTTTTT. Encoded protein: CASSYYNTGELFF.

The chain uses TRBV24-1 and TRBJ2-3; no firm D call. From germline, CDR1 is KGHDR and CDR2 SFDVKD. Between the trimmed V and J ends, which lost 3 bases and 2 bases, there was a span of 14 bases. CDR3 size: 16 residues. CDR3 residues: CATSDNRAGNTDTQYF. The CDR3 bases are TGTGCCACCAGTGATAATCGGGCAGGAAACACAGATACGCAGTATTTT.

This clonotype has ten or more counts. The chain uses TRBV3-1 and TRBJ2-1, with D unclear. V lost 1 base and J lost 0, with 4 bases in between. The germline gives CDR1 LGHDT, CDR2 YNNKEL (reference sequence). There are 14 residues in the CDR3. The CDR3 protein is CASSQASSYNEQFF. Written as DNA, the CDR3 is TGTGCCAGCAGCCAAGCGAGCTCCTACAATGAGCAGTTCTTC.

At least ten counts were recorded for this clonotype. This rearrangement joins TRBV12-3 or TRBV12-4 to TRBJ2-2; D gene uncertain. The CDR3 sequence is 14 residues long. The V and J ends lost 6 bases and 5 bases respectively, with 13 bases between them. DNA of the CDR3: TGTGCCAGCAGCCCCCGGAGATATACCGGGGAGCTGTTTTTT. Protein sequence: CASSPRRYTGELFF.

The sample holds many counts of this clonotype. The chain has TRBV5-1 and TRBJ1-1; TRBD1 matches 7 bases. CDR3 size: 14 residues. Germline CDR1 SGHRS, CDR2 YFSETQ. V shed 4 bases, J shed 5 bases, and the junction held 8 bases outside the gene matches. DNA of the CDR3: TGCGCCAGCAGCAGGGGGCGAGTGGAGACTGAAGCTTTCTTT. Translated, it gives CASSRGRVETEAFF.

The V call is TRBV6-5, the J call TRBJ1-1; no clear D. Germline assignment: CDR1 MNHEY and CDR2 SVGAGI. The CDR3 covers 13 residues. V was cut by 0 bases and J by 5 bases, with 7 bases left in between. CDR3: CASSYSRRTEAFF. CDR3 in DNA: TGTGCCAGCAGTTACTCGAGAAGGACTGAAGCTTTCTTT.

To note about this clonotype: Just one base apart from a much larger clone, this may be a read error. The CDR3 does not end in the conserved phenylalanine or tryptophan, so this is likely a read error. The chain uses TRBV7-3 and TRBJ2-1; 7 positions match TRBD2. V was pared by 3 bases and J by 8 bases, with 10 bases of the junction left unmatched. The V gene's germline CDR1 is SGHTA and CDR2 FQGTGA. This CDR3 comprises 15 residues. Written as DNA, the CDR3 is TGTGCCAGCAGCTTCGGACTAGTTGGGCAGGATGAGCAGTTCCTC. Translating it yields CASSFGLVGQDEQFL.

Only a few counts were recorded for this clonotype. The rearrangement links TRBV9 to TRBJ2-1; 10 nucleotides agree with TRBD1. Germline assignment: CDR1 SGDLS and CDR2 YYNGEE. CDR3 length equals 14 residues. The V and J ends lost 3 bases and 5 bases, in that order; junction bases with no gene match: 2. CDR3 in DNA: TGTGCCAGCAGCGAGGGACAGGGGAACAATGAGCAGTTCTTC. As protein: CASSEGQGNNEQFF.